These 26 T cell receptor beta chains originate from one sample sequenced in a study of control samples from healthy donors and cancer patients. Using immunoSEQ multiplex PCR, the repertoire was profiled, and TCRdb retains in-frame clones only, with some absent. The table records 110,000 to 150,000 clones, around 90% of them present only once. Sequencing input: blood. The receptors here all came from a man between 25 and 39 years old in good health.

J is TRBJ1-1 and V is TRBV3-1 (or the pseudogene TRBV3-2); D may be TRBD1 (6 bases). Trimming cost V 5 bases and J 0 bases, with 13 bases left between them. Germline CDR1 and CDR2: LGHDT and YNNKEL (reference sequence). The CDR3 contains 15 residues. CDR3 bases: TGTGCCAGCAGCGATACCGGGACAATGAACACTGAAGCTTTCTTT. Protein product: CASSDTGTMNTEAFF.

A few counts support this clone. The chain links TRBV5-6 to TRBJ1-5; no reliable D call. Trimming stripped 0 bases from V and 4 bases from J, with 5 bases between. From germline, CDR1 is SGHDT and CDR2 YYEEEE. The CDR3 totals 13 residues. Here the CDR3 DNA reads TGTGCCAGCAGCTTGGCCGGAAATCAGCCCCAGCATTTT. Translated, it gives CASSLAGNQPQHF. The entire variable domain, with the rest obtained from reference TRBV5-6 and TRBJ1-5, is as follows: DAGVTQSPTHLIKTRGQQVTLRCSPKSGHDTVSWYQQALGQGPQFIFQYYEEEERQRGNFPDRFSGHQFPNYSSELNVNALLLGDSALYLCASSLAGNQPQHFGDGTRLSIL.

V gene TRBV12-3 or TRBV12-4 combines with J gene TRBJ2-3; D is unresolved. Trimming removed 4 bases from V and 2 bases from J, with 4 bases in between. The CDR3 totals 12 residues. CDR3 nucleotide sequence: TGTGCCAGCAGTTACAACACAGATACGCAGTATTTT. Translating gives CASSYNTDTQYF.

CDR3 sequence reads: CASSWTSGYTGELFF. The CDR3 region has the DNA TGTGCCAGCAGTTGGACTAGCGGGTACACCGGGGAGCTGTTTTTT. The V call is TRBV5-4, the J call TRBJ2-2, with TRBD2 matching 11 bases. J was trimmed by 3 bases and V by 5 bases; bases with no gene match: 3. The CDR3 runs 15 residues. The germline V gene has CDR1 SGHNT and CDR2 YYREEE (reference sequence). The full variable domain, in which reference TRBV5-4 and TRBJ2-2 provide the parts outside the CDR3, is ETGVTQSPTHLIKTRGQQVTLRCSSQSGHNTVSWYQQALGQGPQFIFQYYREEENGRGNFPPRFSGLQFPNYSSELNVNALELDDSALYLCASSWTSGYTGELFFGEGSRLTVL.

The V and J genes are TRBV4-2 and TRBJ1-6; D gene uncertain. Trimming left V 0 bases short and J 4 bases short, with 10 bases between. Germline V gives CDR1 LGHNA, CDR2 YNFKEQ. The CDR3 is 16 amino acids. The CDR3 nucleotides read TGTGCCAGCAGCCAAGATCAATTTACTTATAATTCACCCCTCCACTTT. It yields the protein CASSQDQFTYNSPLHF.

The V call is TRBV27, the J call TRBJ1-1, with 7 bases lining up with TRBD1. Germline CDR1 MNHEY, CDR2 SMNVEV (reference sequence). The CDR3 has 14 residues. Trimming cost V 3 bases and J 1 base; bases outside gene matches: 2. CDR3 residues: CASSFGTANTEAFF. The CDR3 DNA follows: TGTGCCAGCAGTTTTGGGACAGCGAACACTGAAGCTTTCTTT.

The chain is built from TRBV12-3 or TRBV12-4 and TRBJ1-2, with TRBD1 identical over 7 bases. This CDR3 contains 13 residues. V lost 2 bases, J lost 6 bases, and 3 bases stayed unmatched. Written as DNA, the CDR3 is TGTGCCAGCAGTTTAAGGACAGGTGATGGCTACACCTTC. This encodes CASSLRTGDGYTF.

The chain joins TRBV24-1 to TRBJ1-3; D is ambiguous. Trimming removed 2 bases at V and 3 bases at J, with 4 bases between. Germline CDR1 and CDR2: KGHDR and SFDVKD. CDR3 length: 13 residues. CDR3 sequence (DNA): TGTGCCACCAGTGATTCCCATGGAAACACCATATATTTT. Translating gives CATSDSHGNTIYF.

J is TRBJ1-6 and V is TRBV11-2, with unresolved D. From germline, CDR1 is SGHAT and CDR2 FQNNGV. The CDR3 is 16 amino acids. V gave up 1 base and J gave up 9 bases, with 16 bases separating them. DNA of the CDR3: TGTGCCAGCAGCTTAGTGCGGGGAATGGATTCTTCACCCCTCCACTTT. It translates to CASSLVRGMDSSPLHF.

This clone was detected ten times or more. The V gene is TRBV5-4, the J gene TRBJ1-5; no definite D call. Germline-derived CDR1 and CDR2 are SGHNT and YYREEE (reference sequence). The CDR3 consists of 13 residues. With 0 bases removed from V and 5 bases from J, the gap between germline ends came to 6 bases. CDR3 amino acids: CASSLGLDQPQHF. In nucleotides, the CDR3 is TGTGCCAGCAGCTTGGGTTTGGATCAGCCCCAGCATTTT.

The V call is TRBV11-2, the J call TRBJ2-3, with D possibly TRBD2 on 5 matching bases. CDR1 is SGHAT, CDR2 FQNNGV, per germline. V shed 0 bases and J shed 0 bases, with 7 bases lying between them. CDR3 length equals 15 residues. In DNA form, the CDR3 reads TGTGCCAGCAGCTTAGAGACTATTAGCACAGATACGCAGTATTTT. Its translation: CASSLETISTDTQYF.

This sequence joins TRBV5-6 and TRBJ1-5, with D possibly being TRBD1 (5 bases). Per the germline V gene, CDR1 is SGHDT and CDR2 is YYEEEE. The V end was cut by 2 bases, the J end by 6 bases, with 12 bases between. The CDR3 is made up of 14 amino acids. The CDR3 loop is CASSFGTTTQPQHF. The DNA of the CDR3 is TGTGCCAGCAGCTTCGGGACTACTACTCAGCCCCAGCATTTT. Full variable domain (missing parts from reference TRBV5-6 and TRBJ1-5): DAGVTQSPTHLIKTRGQQVTLRCSPKSGHDTVSWYQQALGQGPQFIFQYYEEEERQRGNFPDRFSGHQFPNYSSELNVNALLLGDSALYLCASSFGTTTQPQHFGDGTRLSIL.

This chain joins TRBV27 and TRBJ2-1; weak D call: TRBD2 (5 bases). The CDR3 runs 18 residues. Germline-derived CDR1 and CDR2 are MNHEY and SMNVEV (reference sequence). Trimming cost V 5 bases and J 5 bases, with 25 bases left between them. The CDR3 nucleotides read TGTGCCAGCAGTCCCACCCACCCGGGATGGGAGACCCACAATGAGCAGTTCTTC. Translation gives CASSPTHPGWETHNEQFF.

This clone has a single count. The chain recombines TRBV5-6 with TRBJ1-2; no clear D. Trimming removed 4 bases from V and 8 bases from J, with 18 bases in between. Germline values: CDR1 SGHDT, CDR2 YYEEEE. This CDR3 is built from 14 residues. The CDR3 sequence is CASSLTGVVEGYTF. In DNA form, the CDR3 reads TGTGCCAGCAGCCTTACCGGGGTAGTCGAAGGCTACACCTTC. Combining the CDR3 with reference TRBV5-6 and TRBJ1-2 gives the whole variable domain DAGVTQSPTHLIKTRGQQVTLRCSPKSGHDTVSWYQQALGQGPQFIFQYYEEEERQRGNFPDRFSGHQFPNYSSELNVNALLLGDSALYLCASSLTGVVEGYTFGSGTRLTVV.

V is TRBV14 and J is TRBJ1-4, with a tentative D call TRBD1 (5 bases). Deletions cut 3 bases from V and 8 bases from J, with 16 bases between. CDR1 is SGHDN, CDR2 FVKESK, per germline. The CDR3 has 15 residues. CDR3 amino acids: CASSQHQGLEEKLFF. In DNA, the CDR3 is TGTGCCAGCAGCCAGCATCAGGGTTTGGAGGAAAAACTGTTTTTT.

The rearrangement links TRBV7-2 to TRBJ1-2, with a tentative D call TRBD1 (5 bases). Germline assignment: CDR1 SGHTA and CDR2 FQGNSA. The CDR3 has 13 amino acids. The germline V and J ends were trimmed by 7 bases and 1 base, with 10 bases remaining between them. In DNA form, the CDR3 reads TGTGCCAGCACCGGGGGGTTTAACTATGGCTACACCTTC. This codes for CASTGGFNYGYTF.

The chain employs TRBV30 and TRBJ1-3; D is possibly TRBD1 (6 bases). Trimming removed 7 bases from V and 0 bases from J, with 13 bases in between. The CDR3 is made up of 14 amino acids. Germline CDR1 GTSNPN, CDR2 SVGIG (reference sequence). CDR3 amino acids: CASKEGHSGNTIYF. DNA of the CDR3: TGTGCCTCCAAGGAGGGACACTCTGGAAACACCATATATTTT.

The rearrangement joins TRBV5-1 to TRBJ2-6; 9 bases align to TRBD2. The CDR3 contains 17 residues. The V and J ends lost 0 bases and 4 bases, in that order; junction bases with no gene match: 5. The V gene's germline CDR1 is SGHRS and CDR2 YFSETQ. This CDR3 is CASSLVVAGAGANVLTF. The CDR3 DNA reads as TGCGCCAGCAGCTTGGTAGTAGCGGGGGCCGGGGCCAACGTCCTGACTTTC. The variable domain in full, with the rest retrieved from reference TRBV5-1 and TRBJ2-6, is KAGVTQTPRYLIKTRGQQVTLSCSPISGHRSVSWYQQTPGQGLQFLFEYFSETQRNKGNFPGRFSGRQFSNSRSEMNVSTLELGDSALYLCASSLVVAGAGANVLTFGAGSRLTVL.

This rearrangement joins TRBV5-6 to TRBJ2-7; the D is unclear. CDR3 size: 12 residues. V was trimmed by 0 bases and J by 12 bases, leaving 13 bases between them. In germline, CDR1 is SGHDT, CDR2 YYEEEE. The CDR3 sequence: CASSLGSYGGYF. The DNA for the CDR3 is TGTGCCAGCAGCTTGGGATCCTACGGTGGGTACTTC.

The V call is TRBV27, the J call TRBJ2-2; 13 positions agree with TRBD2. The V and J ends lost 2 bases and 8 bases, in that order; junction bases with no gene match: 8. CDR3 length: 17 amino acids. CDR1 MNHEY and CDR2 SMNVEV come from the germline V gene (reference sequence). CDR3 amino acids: CASSLMGLAGPDGELFF. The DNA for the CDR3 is TGTGCCAGCAGTTTAATGGGACTAGCGGGGCCAGATGGGGAGCTGTTTTTT.

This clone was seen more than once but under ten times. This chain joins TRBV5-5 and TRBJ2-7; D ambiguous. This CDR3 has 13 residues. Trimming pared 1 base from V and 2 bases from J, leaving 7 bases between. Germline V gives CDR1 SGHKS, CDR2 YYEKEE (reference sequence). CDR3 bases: TGTGCCAGCAGCTTGACCCATCCCTACGAGCAGTACTTC. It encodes CASSLTHPYEQYF.

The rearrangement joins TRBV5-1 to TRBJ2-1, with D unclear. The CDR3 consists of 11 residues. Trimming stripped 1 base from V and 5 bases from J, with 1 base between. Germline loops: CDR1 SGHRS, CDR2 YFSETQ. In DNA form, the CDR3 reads TGCGCCAGCAGCTTGAACAATGAGCAGTTCTTC. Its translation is CASSLNNEQFF.

CDR3 protein: CASRGTSTDNSPLHF. In DNA, the CDR3 is TGTGCCAGCAGGGGGACGTCGACAGATAATTCACCCCTCCACTTT. The V call is TRBV6-5, the J call TRBJ1-6; TRBD1 might be the D (5 bases). Trimming left V 6 bases short and J 5 bases short, with 14 bases between. Per the germline V gene, CDR1 is MNHEY and CDR2 is SVGAGI. The CDR3 has 15 amino acids.

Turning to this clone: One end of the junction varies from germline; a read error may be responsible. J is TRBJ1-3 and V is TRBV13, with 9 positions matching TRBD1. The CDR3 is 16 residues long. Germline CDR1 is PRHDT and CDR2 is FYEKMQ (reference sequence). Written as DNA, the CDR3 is TGTGCCAGCAGCCTAGGACAGGGGTCATCGGGGAACACCATATATTTT. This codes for CASSLGQGSSGNTIYF.

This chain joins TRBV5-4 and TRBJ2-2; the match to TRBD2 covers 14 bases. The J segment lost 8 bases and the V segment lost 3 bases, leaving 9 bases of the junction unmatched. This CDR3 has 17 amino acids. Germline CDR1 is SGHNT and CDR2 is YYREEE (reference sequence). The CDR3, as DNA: TGTGCCAGCAGCTCGGGGGGACTAGCGGGAGTGCGAGGGGAGCTGTTTTTT. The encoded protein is CASSSGGLAGVRGELFF.

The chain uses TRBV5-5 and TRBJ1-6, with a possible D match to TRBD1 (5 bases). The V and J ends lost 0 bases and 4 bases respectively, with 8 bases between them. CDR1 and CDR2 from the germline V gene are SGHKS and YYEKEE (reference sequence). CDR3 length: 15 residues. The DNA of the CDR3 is TGTGCCAGCAGCTTGGAAGGACAATATAATTCACCCCTCCACTTT. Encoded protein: CASSLEGQYNSPLHF.